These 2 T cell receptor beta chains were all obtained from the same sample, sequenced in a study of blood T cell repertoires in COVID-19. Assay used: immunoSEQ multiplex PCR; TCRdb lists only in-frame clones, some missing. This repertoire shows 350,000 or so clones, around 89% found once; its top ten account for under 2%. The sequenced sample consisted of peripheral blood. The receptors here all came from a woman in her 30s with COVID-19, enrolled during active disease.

The CDR3 region is CASSMVGGYYEQYF. The CDR3 DNA reads TGTGCCAGTAGTATGGTCGGCGGTTACTACGAGCAGTACTTC. The chain links TRBV19 to TRBJ2-7; D is uncertain. This CDR3 spans 14 amino acids. The V and J ends lost 3 bases and 3 bases respectively, with 12 bases between them. Germline CDR1 is LNHDA and CDR2 is SQIVND (reference sequence).

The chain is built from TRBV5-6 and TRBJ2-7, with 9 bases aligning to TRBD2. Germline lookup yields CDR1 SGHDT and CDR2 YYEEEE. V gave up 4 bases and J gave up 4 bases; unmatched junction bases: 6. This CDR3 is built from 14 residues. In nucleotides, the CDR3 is TGTGCCAGCAGCGATAGCGGGGGCATTTACGAGCAGTACTTC. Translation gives CASSDSGGIYEQYF.